Presented here are 26 T cell receptor beta chains from one specimen sequenced in a study of immune cell composition in non-small cell lung cancer. TCRdb's table, derived via immunoSEQ multiplex PCR, lists solely in-frame clones and lacks some. The data hold fewer than 6,500 clones, with 65% to 80% observed a single time. Material for sequencing was lung tumor tissue. These receptors all come from a human donor with non-small cell lung cancer.

The rearrangement joins TRBV11-3 to TRBJ1-1; no firm D call. V gave up 1 base and J gave up 1 base, with 4 bases separating them. Germline lookup yields CDR1 SGHNT and CDR2 YENEEA. This CDR3 contains 13 residues. Here the CDR3 DNA reads TGTGCCAGCAGCTTAGCAGAGAACACTGAAGCTTTCTTT. Amino acids: CASSLAENTEAFF.

The chain is built from TRBV9 and TRBJ1-3; D is possibly TRBD1 (6 bases). This CDR3 has 16 amino acids. The V gene lost 7 bases and the J gene lost 0 bases, with 17 bases spanning the gap. Germline V gene data show CDR1 as SGDLS and CDR2 as YYNGEE. CDR3 in amino acids: CASSLGWGPSGNTIYF. Written as DNA, the CDR3 is TGTGCCAGCTCACTTGGTTGGGGGCCCTCTGGAAACACCATATATTTT.

The chain couples TRBV5-8 to TRBJ1-1; TRBD1 matches 9 bases. Trimming took 4 bases from V and 12 from J; bases not matched to a gene: 10. The V gene's germline CDR1 is SGHTS and CDR2 YDEGEE. The CDR3 runs to 13 residues. CDR3 coding DNA: TGTGCCAGCAGCAGCGTACCGGGACAGGGTTCTTTCTTT. This sequence encodes CASSSVPGQGSFF.

The chain has TRBV9 and TRBJ2-5; 8 nucleotides line up with TRBD2. Germline-derived CDR1 and CDR2 are SGDLS and YYNGEE. V lost 3 bases, J lost 2 bases, and 9 bases stayed unmatched. This CDR3 comprises 16 residues. CDR3 bases: TGTGCCAGCAGCGCGGGAGATACTAGCGGACAAGAGACCCAGTACTTC. It specifies CASSAGDTSGQETQYF.

CDR3 sequence reads: CASSIRQVRTYEQYF. The DNA of the CDR3 is TGTGCCAGTAGTATTCGGCAGGTTCGTACCTACGAGCAGTACTTC. The V gene is TRBV19, the J gene TRBJ2-7; D gene unclear. Germline assignment: CDR1 LNHDA and CDR2 SQIVND (reference sequence). This CDR3 contains 15 residues. V shed 3 bases and J shed 2 bases, with 14 bases lying between them.

The genes are TRBV5-1 and TRBJ2-7; possibly TRBD1 for D (6 bases). The CDR3 spans 12 residues. The germline V gene encodes CDR1 SGHRS and CDR2 YFSETQ. Trimming cost V 5 bases and J 4 bases, with 10 bases left between them. In DNA, the CDR3 is TGCGCCAGCAGTTCACAGGGTTACGAGCAGTACTTC. Translation: CASSSQGYEQYF.

The rearrangement links TRBV7-9 to TRBJ2-5; TRBD1 agrees at 12 bases. The J call may be in error: the DNA end matches TRBJ2-7 better. Germline CDR1 reads SEHNR; CDR2 reads FQNEAQ (reference sequence). This CDR3 contains 16 residues. The CDR3: CASSNPPGQGADEQYF. The DNA of the CDR3 is TGTGCCAGCAGCAACCCTCCGGGACAGGGGGCCGACGAGCAGTACTTC.

The V gene is TRBV30, the J gene TRBJ2-7; the D is unclear. Deletions cut 3 bases from V and 2 bases from J, with 8 bases between. The CDR3 is 12 amino acids. Germline V lookup: CDR1 GTSNPN, CDR2 SVGIG (reference sequence). The CDR3 region has the DNA TGTGCCTGGAGCTCGGTTACCTACGAGCAGTACTTC. As protein: CAWSSVTYEQYF.

CDR3 in amino acids: CASSQEGTGNYGYTF. Written as DNA, the CDR3 is TGCGCCAGCAGCCAAGAAGGGACAGGGAACTATGGCTACACCTTC. This chain links TRBV4-1 with TRBJ1-2; 9 bases match TRBD1. CDR3 size: 15 residues. Germline V lookup: CDR1 MGHRA, CDR2 YSYEKL. Germline trimming cut 0 bases from V and 2 bases from J; bases unmatched to any gene: 1.

This clone was counted once. V usage is TRBV9 and J usage is TRBJ2-1; D is unresolved. From germline, CDR1 is SGDLS and CDR2 YYNGEE. V was shortened by 0 bases and J by 6 bases, with 7 bases between the two germline ends. The CDR3 has 13 residues. The CDR3 DNA is TGTGCCAGCAGCGTAGCTACGAGCAATGAGCAGTTCTTC. Its translation is CASSVATSNEQFF.

This clone appeared a few times. The chain combines TRBV7-9 with TRBJ1-4; D is unresolved. This CDR3 is 12 amino acids long. Trimming removed 2 bases at V and 13 bases at J, with 11 bases between. CDR1 and CDR2 (germline): SEHNR, FQNEAQ (reference sequence). The CDR3 coding sequence is TGTGCCAGCAGCTTAAAGGAGGGAGGACTGTTTTTT. This encodes CASSLKEGGLFF.

The chain is built from TRBV5-1 and TRBJ2-7, with D possibly matching TRBD1 (5 bases). The ends were cut back, 0 bases at V and 3 bases at J, with 10 bases in the middle. This CDR3 is 14 amino acids long. Germline lookup yields CDR1 SGHRS and CDR2 YFSETQ. Written as DNA, the CDR3 is TGCGCCAGCAGCTTGGGACAGAGTAACTACGAGCAGTACTTC. Translated, it gives CASSLGQSNYEQYF. Using reference TRBV5-1 and TRBJ2-7 for the parts outside the CDR3, the full variable domain is KAGVTQTPRYLIKTRGQQVTLSCSPISGHRSVSWYQQTPGQGLQFLFEYFSETQRNKGNFPGRFSGRQFSNSRSEMNVSTLELGDSALYLCASSLGQSNYEQYFGPGTRLTVT.

The V call is TRBV5-4, the J call TRBJ1-3; D gene ambiguous. Looked up from germline, CDR1 is SGHNT and CDR2 is YYREEE (reference sequence). CDR3 length equals 15 residues. Trimming removed 4 bases at V and 0 bases at J, with 11 bases between. DNA for the CDR3: TGTGCCAGCAGCGCTGACATTCGCTCTGGAAACACCATATATTTT. Protein product: CASSADIRSGNTIYF.

The rearrangement links TRBV5-4 to TRBJ2-3, with D possibly matching TRBD1 (6 bases). The CDR3 is 17 amino acids. The V end was cut by 4 bases, the J end by 0 bases, with 18 bases between. Germline CDR1 reads SGHNT; CDR2 reads YYREEE (reference sequence). The CDR3 coding sequence is TGTGCCAGCAGCATAAGGGGGAGTAGAGGTAGCACAGATACGCAGTATTTT. Protein sequence: CASSIRGSRGSTDTQYF.

This chain connects TRBV7-2 to TRBJ2-6; tentative D call: TRBD2 (5 bases). Between the trimmed V and J ends, which lost 6 bases and 4 bases, there was a span of 10 bases. Germline loops: CDR1 SGHTA, CDR2 FQGNSA. The length of the CDR3 is 14 residues. CDR3 region: CASRLAAGANVLTF. CDR3 bases: TGTGCCAGCAGGCTAGCTGCCGGGGCCAACGTCCTGACTTTC.

This sequence joins TRBV6-1 and TRBJ2-7; the D gene is possibly TRBD2 (6 bases). Deletions cut 4 bases from V and 0 bases from J, with 16 bases between. The CDR3 consists of 16 residues. The germline CDR1 and CDR2 sequences are MNHNS and SASEGT. CDR3 bases: TGTGCCAGCAGTGTCTTTCAAGCGGGCGTCTCCTACGAGCAGTACTTC. As protein: CASSVFQAGVSYEQYF.

The chain joins TRBV19 to TRBJ1-2; 9 bases map to TRBD1. The CDR3 covers 14 residues. After removal of 2 bases from V and 4 bases from J, the junction contained 2 bases not matched to a gene. CDR1 LNHDA and CDR2 SQIVND come from the germline V gene (reference sequence). The CDR3 spells CASSILGQGYGYTF. CDR3 nucleotides: TGTGCCAGTAGTATATTGGGACAGGGCTATGGCTACACCTTC.

This rearrangement joins TRBV5-1 to TRBJ2-7; 11 positions agree with TRBD2. V gave up 4 bases and J gave up 1 base; unmatched junction bases: 7. CDR1 and CDR2 (germline): SGHRS, YFSETQ. The CDR3 loop spans 16 amino acids. Written as DNA, the CDR3 is TGCGCCAGCAGCCCGATTATAGCGGGGGGGTCCTACGAGCAGTACTTC. As protein: CASSPIIAGGSYEQYF.

The gene calls are TRBV28 and TRBJ1-2; possibly TRBD1 for D (5 bases). Per germline, CDR1 MDHEN and CDR2 SYDVKM. V lost 3 bases to trimming and J lost 0 bases, with 8 bases between them. The CDR3 spans 14 residues. CDR3 sequence reads: CASSLGGANYGYTF. CDR3 sequence (DNA): TGTGCCAGCAGTTTGGGGGGTGCTAACTATGGCTACACCTTC.

As to this clone: An end of the junction differs from the germline gene, which may be a read error. J is TRBJ1-2 and V is TRBV6-5; no clear D gene. Looked up from germline, CDR1 is MNHEY and CDR2 is SVGAGI. This CDR3 has 13 amino acids. The CDR3 protein is CARSYSMRVGYTF. The CDR3 DNA follows: TGTGCCCGCAGTTACTCGATGAGGGTTGGCTACACCTTC.

The chain joins TRBV7-2 to TRBJ1-1, with D hard to call. V was shortened by 5 bases and J by 1 base, with 11 bases between the two germline ends. The CDR3 runs to 14 residues. Germline loops: CDR1 SGHTA, CDR2 FQGNSA. DNA of the CDR3: TGTGCCAGCAGCGTCAATTCGGGGAACACTGAAGCTTTCTTT. Translating gives CASSVNSGNTEAFF.

The V gene is TRBV11-3, the J gene TRBJ1-1; D is unclear. The CDR3 loop spans 11 amino acids. V lost 1 base and J lost 11, with 8 bases in between. The V gene's germline CDR1 is SGHNT and CDR2 YENEEA. CDR3 residues: CASSLVQCAFF. For the CDR3, the DNA is TGTGCCAGCAGCTTAGTTCAGTGTGCTTTCTTT.

V and J are TRBV19 and TRBJ1-1, with TRBD1 matching 7 bases. The CDR3 extends over 15 amino acids. V dropped 8 bases and J dropped 0; count of bases not matched to a gene: 9. CDR1 is LNHDA and CDR2 is SQIVND in the germline V gene (reference sequence). CDR3 coding DNA: TGTGCCAGTCATATGGGACAGCTCATGAACACTGAAGCTTTCTTT. This gives the protein CASHMGQLMNTEAFF. The whole variable domain, remainder taken from reference TRBV19 and TRBJ1-1, is DGGITQSPKYLFRKEGQNVTLSCEQNLNHDAMYWYRQDPGQGLRLIYYSQIVNDFQKGDIAEGYSVSREKKESFPLTVTSAQKNPTAFYLCASHMGQLMNTEAFFGQGTRLTVV.

The V gene is TRBV6-4, the J gene TRBJ2-7; 9 bases are a match to TRBD1. With 10 bases clipped from V and 4 bases from J, the junction kept 14 bases outside the gene matches. Per germline, CDR1 MRHNA and CDR2 SNTAGT. The CDR3 spans 15 residues. The CDR3 DNA reads TGTGCCACGTCTTCTGGGCGGGACAGGGAATACGAGCAGTACTTC. Translation gives CATSSGRDREYEQYF.

The chain couples TRBV6-6 to TRBJ2-7, with 8 bases that match TRBD2. V trimming: 2 bases; J trimming: 3 bases; junction bases outside the gene matches: 6. CDR1 and CDR2 from the germline V gene are MNHNY and SVGAGI (reference sequence). The CDR3 covers 15 residues. The CDR3 nucleotides read TGTGCCAGCAGTTACCCTAGCGGGCAGGGCTACGAGCAGTACTTC. Amino acid sequence: CASSYPSGQGYEQYF.

In DNA form, the CDR3 reads TGCAGCGCCGAGCGCCGGGACAGGAGTTACAATGAGCAGTTCTTC. This translates into CSAERRDRSYNEQFF. The rearrangement joins TRBV29-1 to TRBJ2-1; 8 nucleotides align to TRBD1. From germline, CDR1 is SQVTM and CDR2 ANQGSEA. V trimming: 7 bases; J trimming: 4 bases; junction bases outside the gene matches: 12. This CDR3 is 15 amino acids long.